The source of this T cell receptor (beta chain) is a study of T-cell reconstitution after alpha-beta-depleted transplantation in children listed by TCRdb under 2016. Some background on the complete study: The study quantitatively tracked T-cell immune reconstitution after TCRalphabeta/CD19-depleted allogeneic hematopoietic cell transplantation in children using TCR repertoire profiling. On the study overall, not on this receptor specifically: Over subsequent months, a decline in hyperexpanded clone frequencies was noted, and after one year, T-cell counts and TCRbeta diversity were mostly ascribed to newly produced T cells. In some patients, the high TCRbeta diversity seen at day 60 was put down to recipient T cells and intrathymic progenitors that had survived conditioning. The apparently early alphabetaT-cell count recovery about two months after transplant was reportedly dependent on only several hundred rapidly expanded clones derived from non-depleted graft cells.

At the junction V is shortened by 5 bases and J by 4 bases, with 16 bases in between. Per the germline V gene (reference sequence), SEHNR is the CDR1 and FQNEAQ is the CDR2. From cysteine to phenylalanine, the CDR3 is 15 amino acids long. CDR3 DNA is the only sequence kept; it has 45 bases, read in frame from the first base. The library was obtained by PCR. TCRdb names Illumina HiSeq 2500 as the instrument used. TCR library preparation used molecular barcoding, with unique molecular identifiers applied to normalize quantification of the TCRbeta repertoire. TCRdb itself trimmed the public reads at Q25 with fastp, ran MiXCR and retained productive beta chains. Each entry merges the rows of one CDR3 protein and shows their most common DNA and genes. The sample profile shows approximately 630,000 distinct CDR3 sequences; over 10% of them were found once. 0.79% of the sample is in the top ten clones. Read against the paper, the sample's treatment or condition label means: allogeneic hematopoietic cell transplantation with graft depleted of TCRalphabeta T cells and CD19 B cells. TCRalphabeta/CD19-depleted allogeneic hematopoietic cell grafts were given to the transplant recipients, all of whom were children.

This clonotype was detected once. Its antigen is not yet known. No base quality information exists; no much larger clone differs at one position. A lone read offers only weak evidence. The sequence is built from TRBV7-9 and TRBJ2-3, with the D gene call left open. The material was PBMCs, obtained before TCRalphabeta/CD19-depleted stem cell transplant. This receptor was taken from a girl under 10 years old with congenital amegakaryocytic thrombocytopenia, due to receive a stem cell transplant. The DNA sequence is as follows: TGTGCCAGCAGCCCTCCGGACCGTAGTTCAGATACGCAGTATTTT. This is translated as CASSPPDRSSDTQYF.